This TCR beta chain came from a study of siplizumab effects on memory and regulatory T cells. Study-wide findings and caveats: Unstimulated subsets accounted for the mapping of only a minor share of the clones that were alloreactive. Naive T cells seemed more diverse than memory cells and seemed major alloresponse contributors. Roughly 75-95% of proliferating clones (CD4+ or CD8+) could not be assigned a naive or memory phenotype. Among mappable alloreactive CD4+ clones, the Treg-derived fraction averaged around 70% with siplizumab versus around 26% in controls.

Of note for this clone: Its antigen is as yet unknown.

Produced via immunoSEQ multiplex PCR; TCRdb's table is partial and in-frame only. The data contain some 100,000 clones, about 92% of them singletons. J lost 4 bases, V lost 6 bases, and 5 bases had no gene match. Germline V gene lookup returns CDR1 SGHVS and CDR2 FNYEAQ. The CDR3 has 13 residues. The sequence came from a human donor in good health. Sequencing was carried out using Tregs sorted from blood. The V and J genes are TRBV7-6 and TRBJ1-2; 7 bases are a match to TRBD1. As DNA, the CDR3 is TGTGCCAGCAGTCCTAACAGGGGCTATGGCTACACCTTC. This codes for CASSPNRGYGYTF.